The 19 T cell receptor beta chains listed next were all sequenced from one sample in a study of naive and memory T cell subsets. The beta constant-region primer was an equimolar mix of two oligonucleotides covering TRBC1 and TRBC2. TCRdb called the UMI-ligation and nested PCR reads again in MiXCR, with one record for every CDR3 protein. The sample lists around 160,000 distinct CDR3 sequences; approximately 15% were seen once. The sample comprised naive CD4+ T cells from blood. All receptors come from a human donor in good health.

This clonotype was found many times. This rearrangement joins TRBV30 to TRBJ2-7, with TRBD2 identical over 12 bases. CDR3 length: 14 amino acids. Germline CDR1 GTSNPN, CDR2 SVGIG (reference sequence). The trim removed 2 bases at V and 7 bases at J, leaving 6 bases unmatched. In DNA form, the CDR3 reads TGTGCCTGGAGTAAACTAGCGGGAGGTGTTGAGCAGTACTTC. Residues: CAWSKLAGGVEQYF.

The chain is built from TRBV7-2 and TRBJ2-5; D gene unclear. The ends were cut back, 1 base at V and 5 bases at J, with 14 bases in the middle. This CDR3 is built from 15 residues. Germline-derived CDR1 and CDR2 are SGHTA and FQGNSA. CDR3 nucleotide sequence: TGTGCCAGCAGCTTAGAAGCCGGTGTGAAGGAGACCCAGTACTTC. Translation: CASSLEAGVKETQYF.

This chain links TRBV29-1 with TRBJ2-1; D not resolved. There are 14 residues in the CDR3. The V gene lost 0 bases and the J gene lost 4 bases, with 10 bases spanning the gap. Germline CDR1 and CDR2: SQVTM and ANQGSEA. CDR3 in DNA: TGCAGCGTTGAAGATCCCAGGCGTTACAATGAGCAGTTCTTC. This translates into CSVEDPRRYNEQFF.

This chain connects TRBV6-2 or TRBV6-3 to TRBJ1-6; 9 nucleotides match TRBD1. Trimming at V came to 7 bases and at J to 7 bases, leaving 8 bases not matched to a gene. CDR3 length: 15 amino acids. Germline CDR1 and CDR2: MNHEY and SVGEGT. The CDR3 DNA is TGTGCCAGCAATTCCGACAGGGGGTGGAATTCACCCCTCCACTTT. Translating it yields CASNSDRGWNSPLHF.

The J gene is TRBJ1-5, the V gene TRBV20-1; D might be TRBD1 (5 bases). This CDR3 contains 13 residues. CDR1 and CDR2 (germline): DFQATT, SNEGSKA (reference sequence). Trimming cost V 2 bases and J 6 bases, with 11 bases left between them. The CDR3 reads CSARPGDLQPQHF. CDR3 bases: TGCAGTGCTAGACCGGGGGATCTTCAGCCCCAGCATTTT.

This clonotype was detected many times. The chain employs TRBV20-1 and TRBJ2-7, with 8 bases matching TRBD2. This CDR3 contains 11 residues. V was clipped by 6 bases and J by 3 bases; unmatched bases: 1. CDR1 and CDR2 (germline): DFQATT, SNEGSKA (reference sequence). The CDR3 sequence is CSARGDYEQYF. CDR3 DNA: TGCAGTGCGCGGGGGGACTACGAGCAGTACTTC.

The chain's CDR3 is CAWDENSPLHF. CDR3 DNA: TGTGCCTGGGACGAGAATTCACCCCTCCACTTT. The rearrangement uses TRBV30 and TRBJ1-6, with D uncertain. CDR3 length: 11 residues. Trimming shortened V by 5 bases and J by 7 bases, and 6 bases separated the two germline ends. CDR1 is GTSNPN and CDR2 is SVGIG in the germline V gene (reference sequence).

The V call is TRBV19, the J call TRBJ2-3, with 7 bases matching TRBD2. Germline V lookup: CDR1 LNHDA, CDR2 SQIVND (reference sequence). Unmatched junction bases numbered 3, after V lost 1 base and J lost 5 bases. CDR3 length: 14 amino acids. Here the CDR3 DNA reads TGTGCCAGTAGTATAGCGACTAGCCGAGATACGCAGTATTTT. It specifies CASSIATSRDTQYF. Variable domain in full (rest from reference TRBV19 and TRBJ2-3): DGGITQSPKYLFRKEGQNVTLSCEQNLNHDAMYWYRQDPGQGLRLIYYSQIVNDFQKGDIAEGYSVSREKKESFPLTVTSAQKNPTAFYLCASSIATSRDTQYFGPGTRLTVL.

The chain recombines TRBV3-1 with TRBJ2-7; either TRBD1 or TRBD2 may supply D (5 bases each). The V end lost 5 bases, the J end lost 9 bases, and 17 bases lay between the germline ends. The CDR3 covers 13 residues. Germline CDR1 LGHDT, CDR2 YNNKEL (reference sequence). The CDR3 region has the DNA TGTGCCAGCAGCGAAAGGGACCTCATCGGGCAGTACTTC. This translates into CASSERDLIGQYF.

The sample holds many counts of this clonotype. CDR3 sequence (DNA): TGCGCCAGCAGCTTTTCCGGGGACGGGGAGACCCAGTACTTC. Translating gives CASSFSGDGETQYF. The rearrangement uses TRBV5-1 and TRBJ2-5; D possibly matches TRBD1 or TRBD2 (5 bases each). V lost 2 bases and J lost 5, with 13 bases in between. Germline lookup yields CDR1 SGHRS and CDR2 YFSETQ. This CDR3 is 14 amino acids long.

The J gene is TRBJ2-7, the V gene TRBV12-3 or TRBV12-4, with D possibly being TRBD1 or TRBD2 (5 bases each). This CDR3 is 16 amino acids long. V gave up 1 base and J gave up 3 bases, with 16 bases separating them. The CDR3 protein is CASSLGRWGSGYEQYF. For the CDR3, the DNA is TGTGCCAGCAGTTTAGGTCGGTGGGGCAGCGGCTACGAGCAGTACTTC.

The chain has TRBV10-3 and TRBJ2-7; D is uncertain. Trimming shortened V by 10 bases and J by 2 bases, and 9 bases separated the two germline ends. Germline V gives CDR1 ENHRY, CDR2 SYGVKD. CDR3 length: 11 residues. CDR3 protein: CATKGTYEQYF. The CDR3 DNA reads TGTGCCACCAAAGGCACCTACGAGCAGTACTTC.

The table lists this clonotype with a few counts. The V call is TRBV14, the J call TRBJ2-1, with 9 nucleotides matching TRBD2. Per germline, CDR1 SGHDN and CDR2 FVKESK. V dropped 4 bases and J dropped 8; count of bases not matched to a gene: 9. The CDR3 is 15 residues long. The CDR3 here is CASSRAPSGIYEQFF. The CDR3 coding sequence is TGTGCCAGCAGCCGAGCCCCTAGCGGGATATATGAGCAGTTCTTC. Drawing the rest from reference TRBV14 and TRBJ2-1, the complete variable domain is EAGVTQFPSHSVIEKGQTVTLRCDPISGHDNLYWYRRVMGKEIKFLLHFVKESKQDESGMPNNRFLAERTGGTYSTLKVQPAELEDSGVYFCASSRAPSGIYEQFFGPGTRLTVL.

The chain recombines TRBV29-1 with TRBJ2-7; D perhaps matches TRBD2 (5 bases). Per the germline V gene, CDR1 is SQVTM and CDR2 is ANQGSEA. V lost 5 bases to trimming and J lost 3 bases, with 8 bases between them. The CDR3 length is 11 residues. In DNA form, the CDR3 reads TGCAGCGTTTACGGGAACTACGAGCAGTACTTC. It translates to CSVYGNYEQYF.

This chain connects TRBV12-3 or TRBV12-4 to TRBJ2-1, with 11 bases identical to TRBD2. Unmatched junction bases numbered 7, after V lost 4 bases and J lost 5 bases. The CDR3 sequence is 16 residues long. In nucleotides, the CDR3 is TGTGCCAGCAGTTCCGGGACTAGCGGCCGACACAATGAGCAGTTCTTC. Protein sequence: CASSSGTSGRHNEQFF.

The chain couples TRBV2 to TRBJ2-7; possible D gene TRBD2, 5 bases. This CDR3 is built from 14 residues. Germline V CDR1 and CDR2: SNHLY, FYNNEI. V lost 7 bases, J lost 2 bases, and 15 bases lay in between. CDR3 in amino acids: CASNLLGSAYEQYF. CDR3 in DNA: TGTGCCAGCAATTTGTTGGGGAGCGCCTACGAGCAGTACTTC.

This clonotype was observed many times. This rearrangement joins TRBV12-3 or TRBV12-4 to TRBJ2-1; 12 nucleotides agree with TRBD2. The CDR3 length is 19 residues. V lost 5 bases and J lost 7; bases outside the gene matches: 18. For the CDR3, the DNA is TGTGCCAGCAGTCCACTGCGGACTAGCGGGATTGATTTACTAAATGAGCAGTTCTTC. Encoded protein: CASSPLRTSGIDLLNEQFF.

The chain links TRBV6-5 to TRBJ2-2, with 14 nucleotides matching TRBD2. The V and J ends lost 6 bases and 6 bases, in that order; junction bases with no gene match: 3. The CDR3 runs 15 residues. Germline V gene lookup returns CDR1 MNHEY and CDR2 SVGAGI. CDR3 loop: CASRPTSGRAGELFF. As DNA, the CDR3 is TGTGCCAGCAGGCCGACTAGCGGGAGGGCCGGGGAGCTGTTTTTT.

A few counts support this clonotype. J is TRBJ2-1 and V is TRBV29-1; D ambiguous. The CDR3 spans 12 residues. Germline CDR1 and CDR2: SQVTM and ANQGSEA. Trimming stripped 7 bases from V and 4 bases from J, with 11 bases between. DNA for the CDR3: TGCAGCGCGGAAAGGGCATACAATGAGCAGTTCTTC. It encodes CSAERAYNEQFF.